The sequence of this T cell receptor beta chain was determined in a study of post-analysis software for immune sequencing data (dated by TCRdb to between 2015 and 2016). General notes on the study: Disease courses on record covered relapsing-remitting, secondary progressive and progressive-relapsing multiple sclerosis, though some patients had no subtype annotation. The patient repertoires were compared against about 10 previously published healthy control repertoires obtained from donors aged roughly 6 to 28 years. A subset of samples was prepared in parallel using single-end sample barcoding, then pooled and co-amplified after Illumina adapter ligation.

Libraries were made using PCR. For sequencing, an Illumina HiSeq 2500 was employed. To reduce PCR and sequencing biases, unique molecular identifiers were incorporated into the TCR beta cDNA libraries. Every 1 to 10 million input T cells yielded 500,000 or so cDNA molecules, meaning each molecule approximated one T cell. The patient libraries were prepared and sequenced with the same protocol used for the earlier healthy control dataset. Samples belonging to the same batch were prepared together, multiplexed and sequenced on a shared HiSeq lane. From the authors' description of their analysis: MIGEC was used to process the raw barcoded reads, and molecular identifier groups with only a single read were discarded before consensus assembly and CDR3 extraction. Clonotype tables were post-analysed with VDJtools, and diversity was normalized by down-sampling all datasets to the smallest sample size. Repertoire overlap clustering matched CDR3 amino acid but not nucleotide sequences to correct batch-related cross-sample contamination. TCRdb ran its own pipeline on the public reads, namely fastp trimming at Q25 and MiXCR clone calling, and kept in-frame beta chains. When rows share a CDR3 protein, they turn into one entry using the most common DNA and genes. For this entry, the V and J calls and clone size follow TCRdb and not the study's own pipeline. Across this sample there are roughly 650,000 distinct CDR3 sequences, with 59% seen only once. Over 9% of the sample goes to the ten largest clones.

Broad study findings and their caveats: Multiple sclerosis patients had significantly lower normalized Chao1 diversity than controls, a result that suggests substantial peripheral T-cell clonal expansion. A handful of TRBV segments, including TRBV5-6, TRBV5-1 and TRBV20-1, were significantly more frequent in patients than controls. The multiple sclerosis patient group was slightly younger than the control group. When samples were clustered directly using the F measure, samples prepared in the same batch co-clustered strongly, which prompted a batch-effect correction.

To demonstrate the VDJtools post-analysis software, TCR beta repertoires were profiled from the peripheral blood of more than ten young patients with multiple sclerosis. The patients with multiple sclerosis were children and adolescents between 6 and 15 years of age. The CDR3 measures 14 amino acids from cysteine to phenylalanine. The sequence is cut down to CDR3 DNA, 42 bases in frame from base 1. Via the germline V gene, CDR1 is SQVTM and CDR2 ANQGSEA. The junction carries 19 bases between V and J, which are trimmed by 7 bases and 3 bases respectively. This clonotype was found a few times. The antigen it recognizes is unknown. Base quality data are lacking; no much larger clone is found one base away.

Recombination linked TRBV29-1 to TRBJ2-7; the D region is possibly TRBD1 or TRBD2, each matching across 5 bases. This TCR was recovered from a girl between 2 and 10 years old with multiple sclerosis. Material for sequencing was blood. The DNA sequence is TGCAGCGCCAGGGACCTAGGGGATGGCTACGAGCAGTACTTC. The resulting protein is CSARDLGDGYEQYF.